A selection of T cell receptor beta chains follows, all from one sample in a study of blood T cells in healthy people across ages. TCRdb re-derived calls from the 5' RACE reads in MiXCR, one entry per CDR3 protein. Among about 1.4 million distinct CDR3 sequences listed, approximately 59% were seen once. Sequencing used blood. These receptors originate from a man aged 18 to 30 in good health. Both conserved end residues are part of each CDR3. The order of the fields is CDR3 length, D gene, J gene, V gene, clone size, CDR3 DNA, CDR3 protein. D genes are given only for firm matches. Some rows have no size entry. The others give once, few or many, or a class for an expanded clone.

len: 13
d_gene: TRBD1
j_gene: TRBJ2-5
v_gene: TRBV29-1
abundance: NA
CDR3nt: TGCAGCGTTGATGGGTGGACAGGCGAGACCCAGTACTTC
CDR3aa: CSVDGWTGETQYF

len: 15
d_gene: TRBD1
j_gene: TRBJ1-5
v_gene: TRBV20-1
abundance: NA
CDR3nt: TGCAGTGCACTATACAGGGGGCAACGGGGACAGCCCCAGCATTTT
CDR3aa: CSALYRGQRGQPQHF

len: 15
d_gene: TRBD1
j_gene: TRBJ1-4
v_gene: TRBV4-3
abundance: few
CDR3nt: TGCGCCAGCAGCCGAACAGGGGAAGAGGATGAAAAACTGTTTTTT
CDR3aa: CASSRTGEEDEKLFF

len: 15
d_gene: TRBD2
j_gene: TRBJ2-7
v_gene: TRBV12-3/TRBV12-4
abundance: few
CDR3nt: TGTGCCAGCAGTCCCCTAGCGGGGTCCGCCTACGAGCAGTACTTC
CDR3aa: CASSPLAGSAYEQYF

len: 15
d_gene: NA
j_gene: TRBJ2-6
v_gene: TRBV6-1
abundance: few
CDR3nt: TGTGCCAGCAGTATTGATAGCTCTGGGGCCAACGTCCTGACTTTC
CDR3aa: CASSIDSSGANVLTF

len: 14
d_gene: TRBD1
j_gene: TRBJ2-7
v_gene: TRBV25-1
abundance: NA
CDR3nt: TGTGCCAGCAGTTGGACAGGGGGCATGAACGAGCAGTACTTC
CDR3aa: CASSWTGGMNEQYF

len: 14
d_gene: NA
j_gene: TRBJ2-1
v_gene: TRBV20-1
abundance: NA
CDR3nt: TGCAGTGCTCCTGGACGAAGCCCCTACAATGAGCAGTTCTTC
CDR3aa: CSAPGRSPYNEQFF

len: 15
d_gene: NA
j_gene: TRBJ2-5
v_gene: TRBV25-1
abundance: NA
CDR3nt: TGTGCCAGCAGTCTCCCCACGGGAGACTCAGAGACCCAGTACTTC
CDR3aa: CASSLPTGDSETQYF

len: 13
d_gene: NA
j_gene: TRBJ1-3
v_gene: TRBV29-1
abundance: NA
CDR3nt: TGCAGCGTTGAAGAGGGGCCCGGAAACACCATATATTTT
CDR3aa: CSVEEGPGNTIYF

len: 15
d_gene: NA
j_gene: TRBJ1-2
v_gene: TRBV20-1
abundance: NA
CDR3nt: TGCAGTGCAAATCTGGCGAATAGTTTTAACTATGGCTACACCTTC
CDR3aa: CSANLANSFNYGYTF

len: 15
d_gene: NA
j_gene: TRBJ2-1
v_gene: TRBV5-5
abundance: NA
CDR3nt: TGTGCCAGCAGCTTGGTCCGCGACGGAAACAATGAGCAGTTCTTC
CDR3aa: CASSLVRDGNNEQFF

len: 15
d_gene: NA
j_gene: TRBJ2-6
v_gene: TRBV7-9
abundance: NA
CDR3nt: TGTGCCAGCAGCTCCTTTAAGGCTGGGGCCAACGTCCTGACTTTC
CDR3aa: CASSSFKAGANVLTF

len: 15
d_gene: NA
j_gene: TRBJ1-4
v_gene: TRBV4-1
abundance: NA
CDR3nt: TGCGCCAGCAGCCAAGAAGGTTTGGGCTGGGAAAAACTGTTTTTT
CDR3aa: CASSQEGLGWEKLFF

len: 17
d_gene: TRBD2
j_gene: TRBJ2-2
v_gene: TRBV7-2
abundance: few
CDR3nt: TGTGCCAGCAGCTTAGCCCCAGCGGGGGGTGTCACCGGGGAGCTGTTTTTT
CDR3aa: CASSLAPAGGVTGELFF

len: 15
d_gene: NA
j_gene: TRBJ2-7
v_gene: TRBV20-1
abundance: NA
CDR3nt: TGCAGTGCTAGAGATCTGGGCGGGAACCTCTACGAGCAGTACTTC
CDR3aa: CSARDLGGNLYEQYF

len: 14
d_gene: NA
j_gene: TRBJ2-7
v_gene: TRBV4-1
abundance: NA
CDR3nt: TGCGCCAGCACCCCGGCACAGGGCTACTACGAGCAGTACTTC
CDR3aa: CASTPAQGYYEQYF

len: 14
d_gene: TRBD2
j_gene: TRBJ2-5
v_gene: TRBV20-1
abundance: NA
CDR3nt: TGCAGTGCTAGAGGAATAGCGGGAGTGGAGGCCCAGTACTTC
CDR3aa: CSARGIAGVEAQYF

len: 14
d_gene: NA
j_gene: TRBJ2-3
v_gene: TRBV4-1
abundance: once
CDR3nt: TGCGCCAGCAGCCAAGTTTGGTACACAGATACGCAGTATTTT
CDR3aa: CASSQVWYTDTQYF

len: 15
d_gene: TRBD2
j_gene: TRBJ2-5
v_gene: TRBV7-9
abundance: NA
CDR3nt: TGTGCCAGCAGAGACGGGACTAGCGCGGGAGAGACCCAGTACTTC
CDR3aa: CASRDGTSAGETQYF

len: 14
d_gene: NA
j_gene: TRBJ2-1
v_gene: TRBV20-1
abundance: NA
CDR3nt: TGCAGTGCTAGGCCCGGACAGACCTACAATGAGCAGTTCTTC
CDR3aa: CSARPGQTYNEQFF

len: 19
d_gene: TRBD2
j_gene: TRBJ2-1
v_gene: TRBV11-2
abundance: NA
CDR3nt: TGTGCCAGCAGCTTAGATGGGGGGACTAGGTTATTCATTGTCGATGAGCAGTTCTTC
CDR3aa: CASSLDGGTRLFIVDEQFF

len: 15
d_gene: NA
j_gene: TRBJ2-7
v_gene: TRBV7-9
abundance: NA
CDR3nt: TGTGCCAGCAGCTTAGAGGACCTGAGCTCCTACGAGCAGTACTTC
CDR3aa: CASSLEDLSSYEQYF

len: 20
d_gene: NA
j_gene: TRBJ2-5
v_gene: TRBV21-1
abundance: NA
CDR3nt: TGTGCCAGCAGCAACTTATTCCCGGGACTAGCGGGAAAGCTCCAAGAGACCCAGTACTTC
CDR3aa: CASSNLFPGLAGKLQETQYF

len: 14
d_gene: TRBD1
j_gene: TRBJ2-7
v_gene: TRBV5-1
abundance: NA
CDR3nt: TGCGCCAGCAGCTTATGGACAGGAGAGGTCGAGCAGTACTTC
CDR3aa: CASSLWTGEVEQYF

len: 15
d_gene: NA
j_gene: TRBJ1-4
v_gene: TRBV7-9
abundance: NA
CDR3nt: TGTGCCAGCAGCCTGGGAGGAGATGCTAATGGAAAACTGTTTTTT
CDR3aa: CASSLGGDANGKLFF

len: 14
d_gene: NA
j_gene: TRBJ2-3
v_gene: TRBV12-3/TRBV12-4
abundance: NA
CDR3nt: TGTGCCAGCATCGGGTCGACATACACAGATACGCAGTATTTT
CDR3aa: CASIGSTYTDTQYF

len: 12
d_gene: TRBD2
j_gene: TRBJ2-7
v_gene: TRBV27
abundance: once
CDR3nt: TGTGCCGGTCGGACTAGCGGGGATGAGCAGTACTTC
CDR3aa: CAGRTSGDEQYF

len: 15
d_gene: TRBD1
j_gene: TRBJ2-1
v_gene: TRBV5-5
abundance: NA
CDR3nt: TGTGCCAGCAGCTTGGAGGGACAGGGGAGGCATGAGCAGTTCTTC
CDR3aa: CASSLEGQGRHEQFF

len: 15
d_gene: NA
j_gene: TRBJ2-7
v_gene: TRBV9
abundance: NA
CDR3nt: TGTGCCAGCAGCGGGGGGGTGGGACAGTTCTACGAGCAGTACTTC
CDR3aa: CASSGGVGQFYEQYF

len: 17
d_gene: TRBD2
j_gene: TRBJ2-5
v_gene: TRBV12-5
abundance: few
CDR3nt: TGTGCTAGTGGTTTTCTTTTGGCTAGCGGGAGAGGAGAGACCCAGTACTTC
CDR3aa: CASGFLLASGRGETQYF

len: 16
d_gene: TRBD2
j_gene: TRBJ2-1
v_gene: TRBV5-1
abundance: NA
CDR3nt: TGCGCCAGCAGTCCAACGGCGGGAGGCCGGGTCAATGAGCAGTTCTTC
CDR3aa: CASSPTAGGRVNEQFF

len: 13
d_gene: NA
j_gene: TRBJ1-1
v_gene: TRBV14
abundance: NA
CDR3nt: TGTGCCAGCAGCCAAGAGTTCCGAACTGAAGCTTTCTTT
CDR3aa: CASSQEFRTEAFF

len: 14
d_gene: NA
j_gene: TRBJ1-1
v_gene: TRBV5-6
abundance: few
CDR3nt: TGTGCCAGCAGCGCCGGGACATTGAACACTGAAGCTTTCTTT
CDR3aa: CASSAGTLNTEAFF

len: 14
d_gene: TRBD1
j_gene: TRBJ2-7
v_gene: TRBV5-6
abundance: NA
CDR3nt: TGTGCCAGCACCCGGACAGGGGATTCCTACGAGCAGTACTTC
CDR3aa: CASTRTGDSYEQYF

len: 15
d_gene: NA
j_gene: TRBJ1-4
v_gene: TRBV4-1
abundance: few
CDR3nt: TGCGCCAGCAGCCGGGCCGAGGGGGACGGTGAAAAACTGTTTTTT
CDR3aa: CASSRAEGDGEKLFF

len: 14
d_gene: NA
j_gene: TRBJ1-1
v_gene: TRBV12-3/TRBV12-4
abundance: NA
CDR3nt: TGTGCCAGCAGTGATAACCCAAACGCGGCTGAAGCTTTCTTT
CDR3aa: CASSDNPNAAEAFF

len: 16
d_gene: TRBD1
j_gene: TRBJ2-7
v_gene: TRBV11-2
abundance: NA
CDR3nt: TGTGCCAGCAGCTTCTGGACAGGGGGTAGCCCCTACGAGCAGTACTTC
CDR3aa: CASSFWTGGSPYEQYF

len: 15
d_gene: TRBD1
j_gene: TRBJ2-1
v_gene: TRBV5-1
abundance: few
CDR3nt: TGCGCCAGCAAAGGGACAGTGAGCTCCTACAATGAGCAGTTCTTC
CDR3aa: CASKGTVSSYNEQFF

len: 14
d_gene: NA
j_gene: TRBJ2-7
v_gene: TRBV30
abundance: NA
CDR3nt: TGTGCCTGGGTTCCCAGCGTGGGTATCTACGAGCAGTACTTC
CDR3aa: CAWVPSVGIYEQYF

len: 13
d_gene: TRBD2
j_gene: TRBJ2-5
v_gene: TRBV27
abundance: few
CDR3nt: TGTGCCAGCAGGGGACTAGCCGAAGAGACCCAGTACTTC
CDR3aa: CASRGLAEETQYF

len: 15
d_gene: NA
j_gene: TRBJ2-7
v_gene: TRBV4-1
abundance: NA
CDR3nt: TGCGCCAGCAGCCAAGTTCTAGGTCTCTCCTACGAGCAGTACTTC
CDR3aa: CASSQVLGLSYEQYF

len: 15
d_gene: NA
j_gene: TRBJ1-3
v_gene: TRBV10-3
abundance: NA
CDR3nt: TGTGCCATCAGTGAGATGGAAATCTCTGGAAACACCATATATTTT
CDR3aa: CAISEMEISGNTIYF

len: 15
d_gene: NA
j_gene: TRBJ2-7
v_gene: TRBV7-9
abundance: NA
CDR3nt: TGTGCCAGCACCATTAACCAGGGCAACTCCTACGAGCAGTACTTC
CDR3aa: CASTINQGNSYEQYF

len: 16
d_gene: NA
j_gene: TRBJ1-5
v_gene: TRBV28
abundance: NA
CDR3nt: TGTGCCAGCAGTCCGACGGGACAATATCGCAATCAGCCCCAGCATTTT
CDR3aa: CASSPTGQYRNQPQHF

len: 15
d_gene: NA
j_gene: TRBJ2-7
v_gene: TRBV15
abundance: few
CDR3nt: TGTGCCACCAGCAGACAACCGGGACTGACCTACGAGCAGTACTTC
CDR3aa: CATSRQPGLTYEQYF

len: 14
d_gene: NA
j_gene: TRBJ2-1
v_gene: TRBV4-3
abundance: NA
CDR3nt: TGCGCCAGCAGCCAAGGACCAGCGTTGATTGAGCAGTTCTTC
CDR3aa: CASSQGPALIEQFF

len: 14
d_gene: TRBD1
j_gene: TRBJ1-6
v_gene: TRBV7-2
abundance: NA
CDR3nt: TGTGCCAGCAGCTTAGAGGGGGCTGATTCACCCCTCCACTTT
CDR3aa: CASSLEGADSPLHF

len: 14
d_gene: TRBD1
j_gene: TRBJ2-7
v_gene: TRBV11-2
abundance: NA
CDR3nt: TGTGCCAGCAGCCCCAGGACAGGGGGCGGCGAGCAGTACTTC
CDR3aa: CASSPRTGGGEQYF

len: 13
d_gene: NA
j_gene: TRBJ2-7
v_gene: TRBV6-6
abundance: NA
CDR3nt: TGTGCCAGCAGTTACCCCGAGCAAGGCGAGCAGTACTTC
CDR3aa: CASSYPEQGEQYF

len: 16
d_gene: TRBD1
j_gene: TRBJ1-6
v_gene: TRBV27
abundance: few
CDR3nt: TGTGCCAGCAGTTTATCGGGACAGGGAGGAAGGTCACCCCTCCACTTT
CDR3aa: CASSLSGQGGRSPLHF

len: 14
d_gene: NA
j_gene: TRBJ1-1
v_gene: TRBV4-2
abundance: NA
CDR3nt: TGTGCCAGCAGCCACCGGGACGGGAACACTGAAGCTTTCTTT
CDR3aa: CASSHRDGNTEAFF

len: 17
d_gene: TRBD1
j_gene: TRBJ2-5
v_gene: TRBV10-3
abundance: NA
CDR3nt: TGTGCCATCAGTGAGTCTCGGACAGGGGGCGGCAAAGAGGCCCAGTACTTC
CDR3aa: CAISESRTGGGKEAQYF

len: 15
d_gene: TRBD1
j_gene: TRBJ1-6
v_gene: TRBV7-2
abundance: few
CDR3nt: TGTGCCAGCAGCTCAGGACAGGGATATAATTCACCCCTCCACTTT
CDR3aa: CASSSGQGYNSPLHF

len: 17
d_gene: NA
j_gene: TRBJ2-4
v_gene: TRBV12-3/TRBV12-4
abundance: NA
CDR3nt: TGTGCCAGCACAATCCAAACAGATTACCTAGCCAAAAACATTCAGTACTTC
CDR3aa: CASTIQTDYLAKNIQYF

len: 15
d_gene: TRBD1
j_gene: TRBJ2-1
v_gene: TRBV7-9
abundance: NA
CDR3nt: TGTGCCAGCAGCGACAGGGGTCCAGCCTACAATGAGCAGTTCTTC
CDR3aa: CASSDRGPAYNEQFF

len: 14
d_gene: NA
j_gene: TRBJ1-2
v_gene: TRBV12-3/TRBV12-4
abundance: NA
CDR3nt: TGTGCCAGCAGCGTGCAGCCCCGAGCCTATGGCTACACCTTC
CDR3aa: CASSVQPRAYGYTF

len: 15
d_gene: NA
j_gene: TRBJ2-2
v_gene: TRBV29-1
abundance: NA
CDR3nt: TGCAGCGTTGAAGAGCGGGGGCGGAGCGCCGGGGAGCTGTTTTTT
CDR3aa: CSVEERGRSAGELFF

len: 16
d_gene: NA
j_gene: TRBJ2-1
v_gene: TRBV27
abundance: few
CDR3nt: TGTGCCAGCCGTTCCGGGCGGACGGACCCCTACAATGAGCAGTTCTTC
CDR3aa: CASRSGRTDPYNEQFF

len: 14
d_gene: NA
j_gene: TRBJ2-4
v_gene: TRBV20-1
abundance: few
CDR3nt: TGCAGTGCAACCTTGGCAGGGGCCAAAAACATTCAGTACTTC
CDR3aa: CSATLAGAKNIQYF